The clone carrying this T cell receptor beta chain has a count of ten or more. This sample is part of a study of T-cell memory formation after mild COVID-19. CDR3 size: 14 residues. The germline V gene has CDR1 SEHNR and CDR2 FQNEAQ (reference sequence). Trimming removed 5 bases at V and 4 bases at J, with 13 bases between. From the 5' RACE reads, TCRdb called clonotypes with MiXCR, one entry per CDR3 protein. The table records about 44,000 distinct CDR3 sequences, 6% to 8.5% of them present only once. The sequence was collected from an adult who had mild COVID-19 (a few samples of this study predate the infection). Cell type and time point are not known. The V gene is TRBV7-9, the J gene TRBJ2-3; D perhaps matches TRBD2 (7 bases). Sequencing used PBMCs or a T cell subset sorted from them (not recorded which). CDR3 amino acids: CASSPRGGADTQYF. The CDR3, as DNA: TGTGCCAGCAGCCCGAGGGGGGGTGCAGATACGCAGTATTTT.